These 13 T cell receptor beta chains share one sample of origin, sequenced in a study of tumor and adjacent non-tumor tissue in lung cancer. No cell sorting was done before RNA was extracted from the tissue. Three rounds of nested PCR, following a modified ARM-PCR protocol, produced the TCRbeta library. Using its own MiXCR run on the multiplex PCR reads, TCRdb lists one record per CDR3 protein. This table has tens of thousands of distinct CDR3 sequences, around 70% appearing once. Material: lung tumor tissue. The receptors shown here come from a woman aged 70 to 79 with non-small cell lung cancer.

This clonotype was seen many times. J is TRBJ1-4 and V is TRBV4-1, with D possibly being TRBD1 (5 bases). Germline assignment: CDR1 MGHRA and CDR2 YSYEKL. The CDR3 runs to 20 residues. V shed 5 bases and J shed 0 bases, with 25 bases lying between them. CDR3 bases: TGCGCCAGCAGCACCCAGGGTGGGGGTTTGGGATTTGCAACTAATGAAAAACTGTTTTTT. Its translation is CASSTQGGGLGFATNEKLFF.

This clonotype was seen only once. One junction end does not reproduce the germline sequence, and a read error may be involved. The chain combines TRBV2 with TRBJ2-5, with D unclear. Germline V gene sequence: CDR1 SNHLY, CDR2 FYNNEI. The CDR3 spans 14 residues. Here the CDR3 reads CASSDVQDQDTQYF. The CDR3 DNA follows: TGTGCCAGCAGTGATGTGCAGGATCAAGATACCCAGTACTTC.

As to this clonotype: At one end the junction does not follow the germline gene, possibly because of a read error. This chain links TRBV12-3 or TRBV12-4 with TRBJ1-1, with D perhaps TRBD1 (5 bases). This CDR3 contains 14 residues. The CDR3 protein is CASSFDSVNTGAFF. The CDR3 DNA sequence: TGTGCCAGCAGTTTTGACAGCGTGAACACTGGAGCTTTCTTT.

In the case of this clonotype: Its ends do not fully match the called genes, so a read error is possible. The V gene is TRBV5-6, the J gene TRBJ2-7, with D possibly matching TRBD2 (5 bases). This CDR3 spans 13 amino acids. The germline V gene encodes CDR1 SGHDT and CDR2 YYEEEE. The CDR3 coding sequence is TGTGCCAGCAGCGAAACCGGAGGCTACGAGCTGTACTTC. Protein: CASSETGGYELYF.

Concerning this clonotype itself: Relative to the germline gene, one junction end is altered; a read error may explain this. This chain links TRBV29-1 with TRBJ2-7; the D is unclear. The CDR3 contains 11 residues. The V gene's germline CDR1 is SQVTM and CDR2 ANQGSEA. The CDR3: CSVESEPERYF. The CDR3 DNA follows: TGCAGCGTTGAAAGTGAACCCGAGCGGTACTTC.

This rearrangement joins TRBV29-1 to TRBJ1-4; 10 bases fit TRBD1. Trimming removed 8 bases from V and 10 bases from J; junction bases left unmatched: 13. CDR1 is SQVTM, CDR2 ANQGSEA, per germline. This CDR3 is 14 amino acids long. CDR3 sequence (DNA): TGCAGCTTCGGACAGGGGGGGACTACTGGAAAACTGTTTTTT. Translation gives CSFGQGGTTGKLFF.

The chain couples TRBV20-1 to TRBJ2-7; possible D gene TRBD2, 6 bases. V lost 0 bases and J 7 bases, leaving 16 bases between the germline ends. The CDR3 is made up of 14 amino acids. The germline V gene encodes CDR1 DFQATT and CDR2 SNEGSKA (reference sequence). The CDR3 here is CSARDYGGLSEQYF. The CDR3 DNA reads TGCAGTGCTAGAGATTACGGGGGACTTTCGGAGCAGTACTTC.

This clonotype was recorded at least ten times. The V gene is TRBV7-9, the J gene TRBJ2-7; a weak D match, TRBD1 (5 bases). Germline V lookup: CDR1 SEHNR, CDR2 FQNEAQ (reference sequence). Trimming left V 5 bases short and J 2 bases short, with 16 bases between. The CDR3 runs 15 residues. The DNA for the CDR3 is TGTGCCAGCAGCCGACCCCAGGGAACCGCCTACGAGCAGTACTTC. Its translation: CASSRPQGTAYEQYF.

The chain joins TRBV7-8 to TRBJ1-6; D remains ambiguous. The CDR3 length is 15 residues. Trimming stripped 8 bases from V and 5 bases from J, with 16 bases between. Per germline, CDR1 SGHVS and CDR2 FQNEAQ. The CDR3 bases are TGTGCCAGCTCAGCGGGGAACTTCCATAATTCACCCCTCCACTTT. Its translation: CASSAGNFHNSPLHF.

This clonotype was seen more than once but under ten times. Just one base apart from a much larger clone, this may be a read error. The rearrangement links TRBV5-4 to TRBJ2-7, with D perhaps matching TRBD2 (6 bases). The V gene's germline CDR1 is SGHNT and CDR2 YYREEE (reference sequence). This CDR3 has 13 amino acids. The CDR3, as DNA: TGTGCCGGCAGCTTGGAGGGGCGAGCCGAGCAGTACTTC. It encodes CAGSLEGRAEQYF.

In this sample, this clonotype turned up many times. The chain couples TRBV7-2 to TRBJ2-7; D remains ambiguous. Looked up from germline, CDR1 is SGHTA and CDR2 is FQGNSA. The CDR3 extends over 14 amino acids. V shed 1 base and J shed 2 bases, with 9 bases lying between them. CDR3 protein: CASSLDGIAYEQYF. Here the CDR3 DNA reads TGTGCCAGCAGCTTAGATGGGATTGCCTACGAGCAGTACTTC.

About this clonotype itself: The CDR3 carries no conserved terminal phenylalanine or tryptophan, so it likely arises from a read error. J is TRBJ2-1 and V is TRBV28; 7 nucleotides line up with TRBD1. CDR1 MDHEN and CDR2 SYDVKM come from the germline V gene. There are 15 residues in the CDR3. CDR3 amino acids: CASSLLRGQGNEQFL. The CDR3 coding sequence is TGTGCCAGCAGTTTATTGAGGGGGCAAGGCAATGAACAGTTCCTC.

This clonotype was seen repeatedly, ten times or more. V is TRBV28 and J is TRBJ2-5, with 9 bases fitting TRBD2. V lost 5 bases, J lost 4 bases, and 8 bases stayed unmatched. Germline lookup yields CDR1 MDHEN and CDR2 SYDVKM. CDR3 length equals 15 residues. The CDR3 coding sequence is TGTGCCAGCAGTCCACAAGCGGGAGGAAGAGAGACCCAGTACTTC. This gives the protein CASSPQAGGRETQYF.